This T cell receptor (beta chain) was identified in a study of beta chain features in type 1 diabetes. Findings and caveats of the study: Over-representation of high TCR-expressing cells was a possible consequence of cDNA sequencing. In patients and controls equally, PCR might favor templates that are shorter. Shorter TCRB CDR3s, moderately but significantly so, were found in Type 1 diabetes patients in all four CD4+ subsets.

A single heparinised blood sample, averaging approximately 110 mL, was obtained per donor. Via CD45RO/CCR7/CD25/CD127/CD95/CD27, cells of the CD4+ naive, central memory, regulatory and stem cell-like memory subsets were sorted. For this clone: The antigen is not known.

The germline gives CDR1 SQVTM, CDR2 ANQGSEA. This CDR3 is built from 13 residues. The ends were cut back, 3 bases at V and 3 bases at J, with 10 bases in the middle. Expressed TCRB transcripts got sequenced, as all isolated RNA was reverse transcribed. Here immunoSEQ multiplex PCR was the method, and the copy in TCRdb shows in-frame clones only, minus some. The repertoire holds approximately 250,000 clones, with under 20% as singletons. The genes are TRBV29-1 and TRBJ2-3; D gene unclear. The origin of this receptor is a man aged 30 to 45 with type 1 diabetes. Sequencing used naive CD4+ T cells from blood. This chain's CDR3 is CSVDRTTTDTQYF. The CDR3 bases are TGCAGCGTTGATAGAACGACGACAGATACGCAGTATTTT.